This T cell receptor beta chain stems from a study of blood T cells in healthy people across ages (dated by TCRdb to 2015 to 2017). A note on the overall study: In model experiments, template switching captured about one uniquely barcoded TCR beta cDNA molecule for every two T cells. To track age-related changes in TCR beta repertoire diversity, the study relied on deep sequencing normalized with unique cDNA molecular identifiers. Four age groups were formed from the donors: young (average approximately 17 years), middle-aged (around 37), aged (under 70) and long-lived (82). To avoid experimental bias, donors of different ages were distributed randomly across sequencing lanes. For two donors (one aged 18 to 30 and one aged 80 or older), the study analyzed two additional independent replicas of 1 million unique cDNA reads from the same blood draw.

Receptor amplification or capture employed 5' RACE. TCRdb names Illumina HiSeq 2500 as the instrument used. The second PCR ran for roughly 7 to 11 cycles and used a J-beta primer mix along with a sample-barcoded 5' primer. Each TCR beta cDNA molecule received a unique molecular identifier from a template-switch 5' adaptor carrying 12 random nucleotides. Each sample yielded at least 3 million CDR3-containing paired-end reads. The Mint cDNA synthesis kit, primed by a TRBC-specific oligonucleotide, was used to synthesize first-strand cDNA from all RNA. After uracil-DNA glycosylase treatment, a first 18-cycle PCR used universal primers M1SS and BC2_uni_R on all cDNA. The paper's data handling went like this. Each sample was normalized by randomly selecting 1 million high-quality reads, each carrying a distinct molecular identifier. Reads sharing molecular identifiers were discarded rather than binned into consensus sequences. CDR3 identification, clonotype clustering and error correction used MiTCR with a Q25 quality threshold and the strictest error-elimination algorithm. A nonparametric unseen species model with Euler transformation was used to estimate lower-bound total TCR beta diversity. In TCRdb, the public reads were trimmed at Q25 with fastp and aligned with MiXCR, with productive beta chains retained. Rows with a matching CDR3 protein are joined into one entry that keeps the most common DNA and genes. TCRdb's processing, not the study's, gives the V and J calls here. A total of 1.5 million to 2 million distinct CDR3 sequences appear in this sample, around 36% of them only once. Around 10% of the sample is held by the ten biggest clonotypes.

On the study overall, not on this receptor specifically: Compared with the aged group, the long-lived group had more naive CD4+ T cells, fewer expanded clones and increased TCR diversity, a pattern suggesting age selection. A strong correlation was found between observed TCR beta diversity and the percentage of naive T cells measured by flow cytometry. Observed TCR beta diversity per million T cells fell roughly linearly with age, and a significant reduction was already apparent by age around 39. Estimates of total diversity based on one million sequenced T cells were considered lower bounds and underestimates. Donor CMV infection status was unknown, potentially confounding age-related changes in expanded clonotypes. Bulk unsorted PBMC profiling prevented conclusive comparison of naive and antigen-experienced compartments.

Donors were a few dozen systemically healthy Caucasian individuals from Russia aged roughly 6 to 100 years. Each donor gave 8.5 to 10 milliliters of peripheral blood, collected into EDTA-treated Vacutainer tubes. Ficoll-Paque density-gradient centrifugation was used to isolate PBMCs, with at least 7 million obtained per sample. Trizol reagent was used to extract total RNA from PBMCs, with at least 6 micrograms per sample. Naive CD45RAhigh/CD27high T cell percentages were measured by flow cytometry on a PBMC aliquot from every donor. The sample holds a few counts of this clonotype. Its binding antigen is unknown. No much larger clone is present one base from it, and per-base qualities are unavailable. Sequences SGHRS (CDR1) and YFSETQ (CDR2) are obtained from the germline V gene. V sheds 0 bases and J sheds 4 bases, leaving 8 bases between their ends. The CDR3 covers 15 residues, taking in both the cysteine and the phenylalanine. Kept here is only the CDR3 DNA, which spans 45 bases and is read in frame from base 1.

Rearrangement joined TRBV5-1 to TRBJ2-6; the D gene cannot be resolved reliably. Sequenced: blood. The receptor's source is a woman aged 25 to 45 in good health. The DNA is TGCGCCAGCAGCTTGGTTGCCCGGGGGGCCAACGTCCTGACTTTC. This yields the protein CASSLVARGANVLTF.